This T cell receptor (beta chain) derives from a study of blood T cell repertoires in COVID-19. Profiled with immunoSEQ multiplex PCR; TCRdb holds only in-frame clones, not every one. Among fewer than 300,000 clones listed, about 89% were seen once. Trimming took 3 bases from V and 4 from J; bases not matched to a gene: 11. This CDR3 spans 16 amino acids. CDR1 is MNHEY and CDR2 is SMNVEV in the germline V gene (reference sequence). This receptor was taken from a man aged 40-49 years who had recovered from COVID-19. Source material: PBMCs or T cells enriched from blood (not recorded which). The chain employs TRBV27 and TRBJ1-2, with 7 bases lining up with TRBD1. The chain's CDR3 is CASSFSTGASSYGYTF. CDR3 in DNA: TGTGCCAGCAGTTTCTCTACAGGGGCCTCTTCCTATGGCTACACCTTC.